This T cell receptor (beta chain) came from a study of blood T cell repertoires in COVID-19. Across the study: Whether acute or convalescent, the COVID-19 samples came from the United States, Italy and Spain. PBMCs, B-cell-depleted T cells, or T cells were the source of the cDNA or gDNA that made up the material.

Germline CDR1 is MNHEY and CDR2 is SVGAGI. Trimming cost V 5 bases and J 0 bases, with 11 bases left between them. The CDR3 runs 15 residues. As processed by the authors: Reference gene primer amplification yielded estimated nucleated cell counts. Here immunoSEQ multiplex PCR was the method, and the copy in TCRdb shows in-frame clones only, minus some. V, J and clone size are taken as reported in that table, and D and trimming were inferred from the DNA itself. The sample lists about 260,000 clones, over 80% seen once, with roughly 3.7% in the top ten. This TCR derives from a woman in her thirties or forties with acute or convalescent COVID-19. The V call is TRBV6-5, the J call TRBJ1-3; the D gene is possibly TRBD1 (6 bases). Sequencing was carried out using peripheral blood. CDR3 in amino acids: CASSRGGGSGNTIYF. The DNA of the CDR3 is TGTGCCAGCAGTCGAGGGGGGGGCTCTGGAAACACCATATATTTT.